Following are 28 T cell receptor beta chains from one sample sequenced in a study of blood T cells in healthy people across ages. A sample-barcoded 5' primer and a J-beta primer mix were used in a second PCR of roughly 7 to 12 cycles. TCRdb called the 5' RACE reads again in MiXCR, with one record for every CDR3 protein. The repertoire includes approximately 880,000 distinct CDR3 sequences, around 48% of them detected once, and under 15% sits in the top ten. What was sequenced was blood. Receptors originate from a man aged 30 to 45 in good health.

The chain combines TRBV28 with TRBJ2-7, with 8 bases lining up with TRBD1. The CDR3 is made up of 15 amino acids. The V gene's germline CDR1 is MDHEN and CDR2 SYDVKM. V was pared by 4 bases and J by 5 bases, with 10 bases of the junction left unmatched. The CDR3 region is CASSSPQGAKNEQYF. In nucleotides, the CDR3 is TGTGCCAGCAGTTCACCTCAGGGGGCGAAGAACGAGCAGTACTTC.

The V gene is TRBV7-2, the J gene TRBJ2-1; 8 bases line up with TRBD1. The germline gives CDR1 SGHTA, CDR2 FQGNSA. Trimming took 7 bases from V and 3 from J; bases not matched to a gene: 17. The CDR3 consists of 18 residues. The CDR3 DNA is TGTGCCAGCACCCTAAAACCTCCAGGGGGCCAGAACTACAATGAGCAGTTCTTC. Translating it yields CASTLKPPGGQNYNEQFF.

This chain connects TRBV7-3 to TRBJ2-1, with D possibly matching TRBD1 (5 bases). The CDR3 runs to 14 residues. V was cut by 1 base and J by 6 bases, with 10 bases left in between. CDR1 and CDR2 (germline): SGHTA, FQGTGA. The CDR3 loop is CASSLMGPGNEQFF. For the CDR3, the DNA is TGTGCCAGCAGCTTAATGGGGCCTGGCAATGAGCAGTTCTTC.

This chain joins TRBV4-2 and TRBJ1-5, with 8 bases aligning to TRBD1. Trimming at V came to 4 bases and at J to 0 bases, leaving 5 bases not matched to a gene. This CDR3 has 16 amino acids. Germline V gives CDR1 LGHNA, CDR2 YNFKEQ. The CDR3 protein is CASSPTGGYSNQPQHF. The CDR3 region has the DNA TGTGCCAGCAGCCCCACAGGGGGGTATAGCAATCAGCCCCAGCATTTT.

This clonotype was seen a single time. CDR3 sequence: CASSQEERGAETQYF. CDR3 nucleotides: TGCGCCAGCAGCCAAGAGGAGCGGGGGGCGGAGACCCAGTACTTC. The V gene is TRBV4-1, the J gene TRBJ2-5, with 9 bases matching TRBD2. Trimming cost V 0 bases and J 5 bases; bases outside gene matches: 4. This CDR3 is built from 15 residues. Per the germline V gene, CDR1 is MGHRA and CDR2 is YSYEKL.

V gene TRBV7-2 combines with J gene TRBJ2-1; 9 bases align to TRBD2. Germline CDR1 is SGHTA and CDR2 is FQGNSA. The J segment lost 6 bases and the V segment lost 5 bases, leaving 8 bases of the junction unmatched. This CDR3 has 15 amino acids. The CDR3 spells CASSGIAGAFNEQFF. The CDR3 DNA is TGTGCCAGCAGCGGAATAGCGGGGGCTTTCAATGAGCAGTTCTTC.

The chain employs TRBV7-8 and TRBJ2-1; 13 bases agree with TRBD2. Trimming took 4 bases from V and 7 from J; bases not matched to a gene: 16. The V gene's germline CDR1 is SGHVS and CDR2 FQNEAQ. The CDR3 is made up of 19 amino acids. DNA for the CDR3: TGTGCCAGCAGCTGGAATAAACACCCTGGACTAGCGGGGGAAAATGAGCAGTTCTTC. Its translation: CASSWNKHPGLAGENEQFF.

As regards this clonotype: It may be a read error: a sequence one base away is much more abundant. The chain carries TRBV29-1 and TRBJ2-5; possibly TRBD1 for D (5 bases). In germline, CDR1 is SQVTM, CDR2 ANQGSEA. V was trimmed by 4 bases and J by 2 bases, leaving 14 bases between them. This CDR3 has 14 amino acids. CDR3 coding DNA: TGCAGCGTTGCAGCAGGGATGAGTCAAGAGACCCAGTACTTC. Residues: CSVAAGMSQETQYF.

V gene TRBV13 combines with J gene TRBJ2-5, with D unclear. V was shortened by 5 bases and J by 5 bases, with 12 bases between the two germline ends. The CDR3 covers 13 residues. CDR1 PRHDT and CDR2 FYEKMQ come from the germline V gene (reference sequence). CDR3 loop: CASSGVLRETQYF. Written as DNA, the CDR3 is TGTGCCAGCAGCGGAGTACTTCGGGAGACCCAGTACTTC.

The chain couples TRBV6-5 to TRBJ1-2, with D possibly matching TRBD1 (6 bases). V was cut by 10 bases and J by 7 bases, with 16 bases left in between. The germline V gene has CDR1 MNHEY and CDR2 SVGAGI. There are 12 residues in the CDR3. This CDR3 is CAIRGGSSGYTF. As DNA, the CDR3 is TGTGCCATCCGAGGGGGTAGTAGTGGCTACACCTTC.

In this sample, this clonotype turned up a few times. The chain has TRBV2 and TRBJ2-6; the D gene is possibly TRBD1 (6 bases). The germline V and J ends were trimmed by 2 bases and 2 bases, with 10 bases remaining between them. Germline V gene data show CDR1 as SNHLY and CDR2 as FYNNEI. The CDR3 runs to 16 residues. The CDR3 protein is CASSENTGPGANVLTF. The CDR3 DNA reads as TGTGCCAGCAGTGAAAATACAGGGCCTGGGGCCAACGTCCTGACTTTC.

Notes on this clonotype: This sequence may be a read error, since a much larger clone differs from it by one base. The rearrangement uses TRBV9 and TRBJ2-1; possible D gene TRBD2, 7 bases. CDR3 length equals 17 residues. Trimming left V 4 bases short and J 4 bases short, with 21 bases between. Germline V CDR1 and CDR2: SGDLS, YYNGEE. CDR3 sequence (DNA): TGTGCCAGCAGCTTGGACCCGGGGGGCAGTCCATACAATGAGCAGTTCTTC. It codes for CASSLDPGGSPYNEQFF. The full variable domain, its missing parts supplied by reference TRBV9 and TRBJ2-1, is DSGVTQTPKHLITATGQRVTLRCSPRSGDLSVYWYQQSLDQGLQFLIQYYNGEERAKGNILERFSAQQFPDLHSELNLSSLELGDSALYFCASSLDPGGSPYNEQFFGPGTRLTVL.

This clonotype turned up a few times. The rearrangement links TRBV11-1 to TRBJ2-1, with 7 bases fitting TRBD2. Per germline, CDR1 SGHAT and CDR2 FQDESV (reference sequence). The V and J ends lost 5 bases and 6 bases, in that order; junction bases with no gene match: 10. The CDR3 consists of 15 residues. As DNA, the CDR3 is TGTGCCAGCAGCCAAAGCGGGGTAGCGGGCAATGAGCAGTTCTTC. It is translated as CASSQSGVAGNEQFF.

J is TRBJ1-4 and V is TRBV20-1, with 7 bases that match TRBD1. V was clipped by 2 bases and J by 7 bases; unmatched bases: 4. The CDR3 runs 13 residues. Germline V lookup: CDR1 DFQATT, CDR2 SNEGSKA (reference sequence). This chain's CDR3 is CSARSRGSEKLFF. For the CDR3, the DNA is TGCAGTGCTAGAAGCAGGGGGAGTGAAAAACTGTTTTTT.

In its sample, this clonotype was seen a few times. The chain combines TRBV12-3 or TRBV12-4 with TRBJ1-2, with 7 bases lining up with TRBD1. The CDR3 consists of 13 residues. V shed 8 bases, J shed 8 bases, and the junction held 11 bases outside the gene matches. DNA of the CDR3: TGTGCCAGCTGCCTTGGCAGGGGGGGCGGCTACACCTTC. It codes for CASCLGRGGGYTF.

The CDR3 region has the DNA TGTGCCAGCAGCCAAGCGAAGCACCAAGAAGCTTTCTTT. Amino acids: CASSQAKHQEAFF. The chain is built from TRBV3-1 and TRBJ1-1; D gene uncertain. Germline CDR1 and CDR2: LGHDT and YNNKEL (reference sequence). This CDR3 spans 13 amino acids. Deletions cut 1 base from V and 8 bases from J, with 11 bases between.

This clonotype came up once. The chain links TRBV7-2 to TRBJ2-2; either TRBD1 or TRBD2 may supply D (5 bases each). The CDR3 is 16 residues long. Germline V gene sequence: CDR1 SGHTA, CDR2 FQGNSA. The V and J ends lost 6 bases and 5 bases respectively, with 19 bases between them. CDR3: CASRPAAGKGTGELFF. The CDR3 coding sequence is TGTGCCAGCAGGCCTGCTGCCGGGAAGGGGACCGGGGAGCTGTTTTTT.

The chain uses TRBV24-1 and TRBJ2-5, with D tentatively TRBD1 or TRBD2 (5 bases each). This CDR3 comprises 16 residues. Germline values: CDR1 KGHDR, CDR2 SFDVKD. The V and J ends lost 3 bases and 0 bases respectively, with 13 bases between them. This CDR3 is CATSDPGTANQETQYF. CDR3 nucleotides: TGTGCCACCAGTGATCCCGGGACGGCTAACCAAGAGACCCAGTACTTC.

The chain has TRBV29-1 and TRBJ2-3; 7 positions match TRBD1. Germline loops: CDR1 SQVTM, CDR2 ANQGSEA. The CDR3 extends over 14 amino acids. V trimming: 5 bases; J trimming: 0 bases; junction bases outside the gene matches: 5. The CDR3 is CSVPGTVSTDTQYF. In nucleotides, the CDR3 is TGCAGCGTTCCCGGGACAGTAAGCACAGATACGCAGTATTTT.

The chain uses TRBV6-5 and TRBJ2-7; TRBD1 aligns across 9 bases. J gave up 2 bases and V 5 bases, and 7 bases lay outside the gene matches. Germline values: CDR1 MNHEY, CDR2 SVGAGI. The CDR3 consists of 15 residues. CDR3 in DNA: TGTGCCAGCAGTAGGATGGGACAGGGAACCTACGAGCAGTACTTC. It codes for CASSRMGQGTYEQYF.

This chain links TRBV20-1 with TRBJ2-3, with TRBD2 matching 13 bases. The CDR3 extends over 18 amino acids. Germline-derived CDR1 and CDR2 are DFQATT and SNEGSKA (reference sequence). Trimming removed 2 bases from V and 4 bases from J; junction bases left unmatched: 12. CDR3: CSARIAQLAGGPSDTQYF. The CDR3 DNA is TGCAGTGCTAGAATCGCCCAACTAGCGGGGGGGCCCTCAGATACGCAGTATTTT.

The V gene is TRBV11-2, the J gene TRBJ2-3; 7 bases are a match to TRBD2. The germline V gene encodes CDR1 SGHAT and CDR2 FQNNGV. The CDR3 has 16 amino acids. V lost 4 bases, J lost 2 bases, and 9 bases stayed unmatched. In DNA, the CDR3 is TGTGCCAGCAGCTCCCGGGACTACCGGGCCACAGATACGCAGTATTTT. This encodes CASSSRDYRATDTQYF.

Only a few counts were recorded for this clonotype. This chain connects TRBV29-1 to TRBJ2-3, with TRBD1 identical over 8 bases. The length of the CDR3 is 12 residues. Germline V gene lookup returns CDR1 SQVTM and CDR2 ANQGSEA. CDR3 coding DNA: TGCAGTTCCAGGGGGCTAGAAGATACGCAGTATTTT. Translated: CSSRGLEDTQYF.

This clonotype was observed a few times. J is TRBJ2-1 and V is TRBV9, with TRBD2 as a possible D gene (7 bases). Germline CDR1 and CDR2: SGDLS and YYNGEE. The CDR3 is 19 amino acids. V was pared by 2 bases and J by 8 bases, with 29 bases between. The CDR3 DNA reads TGTGCCAGCAGCGTTGACCTTACTAGGGCGGGGGCCGTACGGGATGAGCAGTTCTTC. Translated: CASSVDLTRAGAVRDEQFF.

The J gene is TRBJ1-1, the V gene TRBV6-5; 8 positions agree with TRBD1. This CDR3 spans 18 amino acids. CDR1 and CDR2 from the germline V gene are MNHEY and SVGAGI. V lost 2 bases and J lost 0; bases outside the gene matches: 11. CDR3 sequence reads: CASSYPRTGRDMNTEAFF. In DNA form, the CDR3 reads TGTGCCAGCAGTTACCCCCGGACAGGGAGGGACATGAACACTGAAGCTTTCTTT.

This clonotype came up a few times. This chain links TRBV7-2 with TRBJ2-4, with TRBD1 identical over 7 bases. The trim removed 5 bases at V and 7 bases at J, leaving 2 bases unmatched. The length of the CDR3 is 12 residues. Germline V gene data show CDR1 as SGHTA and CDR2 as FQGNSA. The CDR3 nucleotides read TGTGCCAGCAGCCGACAGGGCAACATTCAGTACTTC. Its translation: CASSRQGNIQYF.

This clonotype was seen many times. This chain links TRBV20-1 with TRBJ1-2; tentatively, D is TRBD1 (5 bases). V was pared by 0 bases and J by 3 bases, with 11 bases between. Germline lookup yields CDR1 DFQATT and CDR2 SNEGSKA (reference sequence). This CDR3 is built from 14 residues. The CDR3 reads CSAREAGKDYGYTF. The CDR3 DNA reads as TGCAGTGCTAGAGAGGCAGGGAAGGACTATGGCTACACCTTC.

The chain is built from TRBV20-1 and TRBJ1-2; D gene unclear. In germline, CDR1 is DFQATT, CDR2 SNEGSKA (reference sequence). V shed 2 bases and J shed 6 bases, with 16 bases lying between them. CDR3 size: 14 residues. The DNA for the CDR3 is TGCAGTGCTAGATTAACGGGAACTCGGGATGGCTACACCTTC. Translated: CSARLTGTRDGYTF.